The T cell receptor beta chain under discussion was sequenced for a study of shared clonotypes between healthy human individuals. Study outcomes and limitations: Shared across four donors were 4% to 5% of the naive CD4 clonotypes.

Method: immunoSEQ multiplex PCR; TCRdb's copy keeps in-frame clones and lacks some. The sample contains about 600,000 clones, less than 98% of which appear only once. The germline CDR1 and CDR2 sequences are SGDLS and YYNGEE. Germline trimming cut 0 bases from V and 5 bases from J; bases unmatched to any gene: 7. The CDR3 extends over 17 amino acids. As for this clone: The antigen is undetermined.

This clonotype was sampled from a woman aged 30 to 39 in good health. The sequencing sample was made of naive CD4+ T cells sorted from blood. Subset of the sample: CD45RA+ positively selected. The V call is TRBV9, the J call TRBJ2-2, with 10 bases that match TRBD2. The CDR3 DNA reads TGTGCCAGCAGCGTAGCCTCTAGCGGGAGTCCTACCGGGGAGCTGTTTTTT. Translation gives CASSVASSGSPTGELFF.